The 18 T cell receptor beta chains reported below all come from one sample, sequenced in a study of blood T cell repertoires in COVID-19. Profiling relied on immunoSEQ multiplex PCR, and the TCRdb table lists in-frame clones only, not all of them. The sample includes 150,000 or so clones, over 85% of them seen just once. Sequenced: peripheral blood. These receptors came from a woman in her forties or fifties with acute or convalescent COVID-19.

J is TRBJ1-6 and V is TRBV11-1; 8 bases are a match to TRBD1. V was clipped by 0 bases and J by 9 bases; unmatched bases: 7. This CDR3 contains 16 residues. Germline V gene sequence: CDR1 SGHAT, CDR2 FQDESV (reference sequence). CDR3 amino acids: CASSLAVGRGLSPLHF. The CDR3, as DNA: TGTGCCAGCAGCTTAGCGGTCGGCAGGGGGCTTTCACCCCTCCACTTT.

V is TRBV5-6 and J is TRBJ1-5, with 9 bases aligning to TRBD1. With V trimmed by 3 bases and J by 2 bases, 0 bases remained unmatched. CDR1 and CDR2 from the germline V gene are SGHDT and YYEEEE. This CDR3 is built from 14 residues. The CDR3 loop reads CASSWTGGNQPQHF. The CDR3 bases are TGTGCCAGCAGCTGGACAGGGGGCAATCAGCCCCAGCATTTT.

V gene TRBV28 combines with J gene TRBJ2-1; no clear D. Germline V lookup: CDR1 MDHEN, CDR2 SYDVKM. V was pared by 3 bases and J by 9 bases, with 9 bases between. The CDR3 covers 12 residues. The CDR3 DNA reads TGTGCCAGCAGTTTGAGAGGCGGTGAGCAGTTCTTC. Encoded protein: CASSLRGGEQFF. Variable domain in full (rest from reference TRBV28 and TRBJ2-1): DVKVTQSSRYLVKRTGEKVFLECVQDMDHENMFWYRQDPGLGLRLIYFSYDVKMKEKGDIPEGYSVSREKKERFSLILESASTNQTSMYLCASSLRGGEQFFGPGTRLTVL.

The chain joins TRBV6-5 to TRBJ1-1; D is uncertain. This CDR3 is built from 13 residues. The germline CDR1 and CDR2 sequences are MNHEY and SVGAGI. Trimming cost V 5 bases and J 0 bases, with 7 bases left between them. The chain's CDR3 is CASSLGVNTEAFF. The CDR3 region has the DNA TGTGCCAGCAGTCTAGGAGTGAACACTGAAGCTTTCTTT.

The gene calls are TRBV5-1 and TRBJ1-6; D gene unclear. The V end lost 3 bases, the J end lost 6 bases, and 13 bases lay between the germline ends. The germline V gene has CDR1 SGHRS and CDR2 YFSETQ. The CDR3 contains 15 residues. CDR3 protein: CASSSGRGVNSPLHF. In DNA form, the CDR3 reads TGCGCCAGCAGCTCCGGACGGGGAGTTAATTCACCCCTCCACTTT.

The chain employs TRBV5-6 and TRBJ2-7; TRBD1 aligns across 7 bases. Germline assignment: CDR1 SGHDT and CDR2 YYEEEE. The CDR3 loop spans 12 amino acids. The V gene end was trimmed by 4 bases and the J gene end by 3 bases; junction bases not matched to a gene: 1. The CDR3 loop reads CASSRQGYEQYF. DNA for the CDR3: TGTGCCAGCAGCCGACAGGGCTACGAGCAGTACTTC. Looking up the rest from reference TRBV5-6 and TRBJ2-7 gives the full variable domain: DAGVTQSPTHLIKTRGQQVTLRCSPKSGHDTVSWYQQALGQGPQFIFQYYEEEERQRGNFPDRFSGHQFPNYSSELNVNALLLGDSALYLCASSRQGYEQYFGPGTRLTVT.

The chain has TRBV7-9 and TRBJ1-4, with D possibly TRBD1 on 6 matching bases. The CDR3 extends over 14 amino acids. Trimming pared 5 bases from V and 4 bases from J, leaving 11 bases between. The V gene's germline CDR1 is SEHNR and CDR2 FQNEAQ (reference sequence). CDR3 bases: TGTGCCAGCAGCCCTACAGGGAATAATGAAAAACTGTTTTTT. It is translated as CASSPTGNNEKLFF. The full variable domain, rest sourced from reference TRBV7-9 and TRBJ1-4, is DTGVSQNPRHKITKRGQNVTFRCDPISEHNRLYWYRQTLGQGPEFLTYFQNEAQLEKSRLLSDRFSAERPKGSFSTLEIQRTEQGDSAMYLCASSPTGNNEKLFFGSGTQLSVL.

The CDR3 sequence: CASSYPGLGYTEAFF. For the CDR3, the DNA is TGTGCCAGCAGTTACCCAGGGTTGGGGTACACTGAAGCTTTCTTT. The chain carries TRBV6-5 and TRBJ1-1; maybe TRBD1 (5 bases). From germline, CDR1 is MNHEY and CDR2 SVGAGI. V lost 2 bases to trimming and J lost 3 bases, with 13 bases between them. The CDR3 is made up of 15 amino acids.

The chain employs TRBV7-2 and TRBJ2-1; 9 bases map to TRBD2. The length of the CDR3 is 15 residues. CDR1 is SGHTA and CDR2 is FQGNSA in the germline V gene. V was clipped by 2 bases and J by 7 bases; unmatched bases: 6. The CDR3 region is CASSLKASGKNEQFF. DNA for the CDR3: TGTGCCAGCAGCTTAAAAGCTAGCGGGAAGAATGAGCAGTTCTTC.

The chain joins TRBV7-9 to TRBJ1-1; 8 nucleotides line up with TRBD1. J lost 7 bases, V lost 4 bases, and 8 bases had no gene match. The CDR3 extends over 14 amino acids. Germline V gene sequence: CDR1 SEHNR, CDR2 FQNEAQ (reference sequence). The CDR3 here is CASSWTGTANEAFF. CDR3 nucleotides: TGTGCCAGCAGCTGGACAGGGACCGCCAATGAAGCTTTCTTT.

This clone was seen just once. The chain couples TRBV9 to TRBJ2-5, with 8 positions matching TRBD2. The CDR3 consists of 16 residues. Trimming removed 0 bases from V and 2 bases from J; junction bases left unmatched: 6. The germline V gene has CDR1 SGDLS and CDR2 YYNGEE. This chain's CDR3 is CASSVGASGLQETQYF. The CDR3, as DNA: TGTGCCAGCAGCGTAGGCGCTAGCGGGCTTCAAGAGACCCAGTACTTC.

The chain links TRBV5-6 to TRBJ2-1; 13 nucleotides align to TRBD2. V shed 4 bases and J 3 bases; nucleotides not matched to a gene: 4. Germline values: CDR1 SGHDT, CDR2 YYEEEE. The CDR3 has 16 amino acids. In DNA form, the CDR3 reads TGTGCCAGCAGCCCTAGGACTAGCGGGGGCTACAATGAGCAGTTCTTC. Protein: CASSPRTSGGYNEQFF.

The chain is built from TRBV7-9 and TRBJ2-3; the D is unclear. V lost 0 bases and J 5 bases, leaving 15 bases between the germline ends. The germline V gene encodes CDR1 SEHNR and CDR2 FQNEAQ (reference sequence). The CDR3 length is 16 residues. The CDR3 DNA is TGTGCCAGCAGCTTAGCCACGAATTTTCAGATAGATACGCAGTATTTT. Translating gives CASSLATNFQIDTQYF.

The rearrangement links TRBV9 to TRBJ1-1; D gene ambiguous. Trimming took off 0 bases at V and 8 bases at J, with 11 bases between the two ends. CDR1 SGDLS and CDR2 YYNGEE come from the germline V gene. The CDR3 has 13 residues. CDR3 sequence (DNA): TGTGCCAGCAGCGTAGGGGCAGGTTACGAAGCTTTCTTT. Protein product: CASSVGAGYEAFF. Together with reference TRBV9 and TRBJ1-1, the CDR3 gives the full variable domain: DSGVTQTPKHLITATGQRVTLRCSPRSGDLSVYWYQQSLDQGLQFLIQYYNGEERAKGNILERFSAQQFPDLHSELNLSSLELGDSALYFCASSVGAGYEAFFGQGTRLTVV.

This chain connects TRBV5-1 to TRBJ2-7; possible D gene TRBD1, 6 bases. V gave up 1 base and J gave up 0 bases, with 11 bases separating them. Germline CDR1 reads SGHRS; CDR2 reads YFSETQ. This CDR3 has 15 residues. Here the CDR3 reads CASSLNTGSSYEQYF. The CDR3 DNA reads TGCGCCAGCAGCTTGAATACAGGGAGCTCCTACGAGCAGTACTTC.

The rearrangement links TRBV19 to TRBJ2-7, with D tentatively TRBD2 (5 bases). CDR3 length equals 13 residues. Germline V lookup: CDR1 LNHDA, CDR2 SQIVND (reference sequence). Trimming pared 4 bases from V and 5 bases from J, leaving 12 bases between. Written as DNA, the CDR3 is TGTGCCAGTAGTAACGACGGAGGAAACGAGCAGTACTTC. This codes for CASSNDGGNEQYF. Full variable domain (remainder filled in from reference TRBV19 and TRBJ2-7): DGGITQSPKYLFRKEGQNVTLSCEQNLNHDAMYWYRQDPGQGLRLIYYSQIVNDFQKGDIAEGYSVSREKKESFPLTVTSAQKNPTAFYLCASSNDGGNEQYFGPGTRLTVT.

The gene calls are TRBV10-1 and TRBJ2-7, with 7 bases lining up with TRBD2. Per the germline V gene, CDR1 is WNHNN and CDR2 is SYGVQD (reference sequence). The V and J ends lost 2 bases and 7 bases, in that order; junction bases with no gene match: 14. The CDR3 is made up of 16 amino acids. The CDR3, as DNA: TGCGCCAGCAGTGAGGGGGCGGCTAGCGGCCGCCCGGAGCAGTACTTC. Its translation is CASSEGAASGRPEQYF.

This chain uses TRBV3-1 (or the pseudogene TRBV3-2) with TRBJ2-7; D is possibly TRBD2 (8 bases). Trimming took 1 base from V and 4 from J, leaving 23 bases between them. The CDR3 spans 18 residues. Germline V gives CDR1 LGHDT, CDR2 YNNKEL (reference sequence). The CDR3 loop reads CASSQAGGTIAGPYEQYF. The DNA for the CDR3 is TGTGCCAGCAGCCAAGCAGGGGGGACTATAGCGGGACCTTACGAGCAGTACTTC.